Shown below are 26 T cell receptor beta chains from a single sample sequenced in a study of glioma-infiltrating T cells. Amplification of TCR alpha and beta CDR3 regions from RNA used iRepertoire nested multiplex PCR. TCRdb re-called the multiplex PCR reads through MiXCR, storing one row per CDR3 protein. The table lists over 3,000 distinct CDR3 sequences, 44% of them singletons, with around half in the top ten. Sequencing was carried out using glioma tissue, nonneoplastic brain tissue, or PBMCs (not recorded which). These receptors came from a human donor with low-grade glioma or glioblastoma, undergoing nonglioma brain surgery, or in good health (not recorded which).

This clonotype was observed many times. The rearrangement links TRBV7-8 to TRBJ1-1; D gene unclear. V lost 1 base to trimming and J lost 5 bases, with 8 bases between them. This CDR3 is built from 13 residues. From germline, CDR1 is SGHVS and CDR2 FQNEAQ. The CDR3 region is CASSLDGVTEAFF. CDR3 nucleotides: TGTGCCAGCAGCTTAGACGGGGTAACTGAAGCTTTCTTT.

The chain couples TRBV15 to TRBJ2-7; TRBD2 matches 9 bases. Germline CDR1 is LNHNV and CDR2 is YYDKDF (reference sequence). CDR3 size: 15 residues. With 3 bases clipped from V and 6 bases from J, the junction kept 9 bases outside the gene matches. The CDR3, as DNA: TGTGCCACCAGCAGGATAGCGGGAGACCTCCTCGAGCAGTACTTC. Translation gives CATSRIAGDLLEQYF.

This sequence joins TRBV10-3 and TRBJ2-7; 9 bases line up with TRBD1. Germline V gene data show CDR1 as ENHRY and CDR2 as SYGVKD. V trimming: 7 bases; J trimming: 5 bases; junction bases outside the gene matches: 12. The CDR3 contains 15 residues. CDR3 sequence: CAINGGDRAYNEQYF. CDR3 nucleotide sequence: TGTGCCATCAATGGGGGGGACAGGGCCTACAACGAGCAGTACTTC.

The rearrangement uses TRBV12-3 or TRBV12-4 and TRBJ2-7; D is uncertain. This CDR3 region has 12 residues. Trimming pared 5 bases from V and 6 bases from J, leaving 11 bases between. As DNA, the CDR3 is TGTGCCAGCAGTCCGGACCTTGGCGAGCAGTACTTC. This gives the protein CASSPDLGEQYF.

J is TRBJ2-7 and V is TRBV28, with 7 positions matching TRBD2. Germline V gives CDR1 MDHEN, CDR2 SYDVKM. The CDR3 sequence is 13 residues long. Trimming at V came to 10 bases and at J to 6 bases, leaving 12 bases not matched to a gene. Written as DNA, the CDR3 is TGTGCCACTCTGACCTTGCGGGGGATCGAGCAGTACTTC. Its translation is CATLTLRGIEQYF.

This clonotype has ten or more counts. The V gene is TRBV5-4, the J gene TRBJ2-7, with D perhaps TRBD1 (6 bases). From germline, CDR1 is SGHNT and CDR2 YYREEE (reference sequence). V was clipped by 4 bases and J by 4 bases, with 15 bases between them. This CDR3 is built from 14 residues. CDR3: CASSRGIGEYEQYF. The CDR3 region has the DNA TGTGCCAGCAGCAGGGGGATAGGAGAATACGAGCAGTACTTC.

Many counts were recorded for this clonotype. V usage is TRBV12-3 or TRBV12-4 and J usage is TRBJ2-2, with TRBD1 as a possible D gene (5 bases). V lost 6 bases to trimming and J lost 9 bases, with 14 bases between them. The CDR3 is 13 amino acids. The CDR3 DNA sequence: TGTGCCAGCAGAGCGCAGGGTTCCCGGGAGCTGTTTTTT. Translated, it gives CASRAQGSRELFF.

Ten or more counts support this clonotype. The chain joins TRBV24-1 to TRBJ2-1; 10 bases agree with TRBD2. This CDR3 has 16 residues. The trim removed 4 bases at V and 8 bases at J, leaving 10 bases unmatched. Germline loops: CDR1 KGHDR, CDR2 SFDVKD. CDR3 sequence: CATSDPASGSDDEQFF. As DNA, the CDR3 is TGTGCCACCAGTGACCCCGCTAGCGGGAGTGACGATGAGCAGTTCTTC.

The gene calls are TRBV20-1 and TRBJ2-7; a weak D match, TRBD1 (6 bases). The CDR3 runs to 15 residues. Trimming stripped 4 bases from V and 1 base from J, with 17 bases between. Germline CDR1 and CDR2: DFQATT and SNEGSKA (reference sequence). The CDR3 DNA sequence: TGCAGTGCTAAGCCTGCCGATCAGGGGTCCTACGAGCAGTACTTC. This gives the protein CSAKPADQGSYEQYF.

Ten or more counts support this clonotype. This rearrangement joins TRBV19 to TRBJ1-1, with D perhaps matching TRBD1 (6 bases). Deletions cut 5 bases from V and 0 bases from J, with 13 bases between. Germline CDR1 reads LNHDA; CDR2 reads SQIVND (reference sequence). The CDR3 contains 15 residues. The CDR3 nucleotides are TGTGCCAGTAGTCTATCGGGACAACTGAACACTGAAGCTTTCTTT. Its protein product is CASSLSGQLNTEAFF.

Worth noting for this clonotype: With a much larger clone just one base away, this may be a read error. The chain employs TRBV12-3 or TRBV12-4 and TRBJ1-5; 10 bases are a match to TRBD1. This CDR3 comprises 13 residues. CDR3 nucleotide sequence: TGTGACAGCAGGGACAGGGGAGATCAGCCCCAGCATTTT. Protein: CDSRDRGDQPQHF.

Details on this clonotype: Its ends do not fully match the called genes, so a read error is possible. The chain joins TRBV20-1 to TRBJ1-6; D gene ambiguous. The CDR3 consists of 13 residues. CDR1 DFQATT and CDR2 SNEGSKA come from the germline V gene (reference sequence). CDR3 in DNA: TGCAGTGCTAGAGGTCTCGGGAATTCAACCCTCCACTTT. The encoded protein is CSARGLGNSTLHF.

The sample holds many counts of this clonotype. The rearrangement links TRBV12-3 or TRBV12-4 to TRBJ1-5; D not certain. V lost 6 bases and J 3 bases, leaving 9 bases between the germline ends. This CDR3 region has 13 residues. This CDR3 is CASSGRFNQPQHF. DNA of the CDR3: TGTGCCAGCAGCGGCAGGTTCAATCAGCCCCAGCATTTT.

Note on this clonotype: Just one base apart from a much larger clone, this may be a read error. In DNA, the CDR3 is TGTGTCACGAGGGGACTTTTATCGGGACTAGCGGGACCCGGGGAGCTGCTTTTT. Encoded protein: CVTRGLLSGLAGPGELLF. The chain combines TRBV6-1 with TRBJ2-2, with TRBD2 matching 13 bases. The CDR3 loop spans 18 amino acids. Germline lookup yields CDR1 MNHNS and CDR2 SASEGT.

The gene calls are TRBV4-1 and TRBJ2-1; 8 bases are shared with TRBD2. The V and J ends lost 5 bases and 8 bases, in that order; junction bases with no gene match: 8. Per the germline V gene, CDR1 is MGHRA and CDR2 is YSYEKL. This CDR3 is built from 14 residues. CDR3 sequence: CASSSGGPGDEQFF. The CDR3 coding sequence is TGCGCCAGCAGCAGCGGGGGACCGGGGGATGAGCAGTTCTTC.

In the case of this clonotype: At one end the junction does not follow the germline gene, possibly because of a read error. The V gene is TRBV6-6, the J gene TRBJ1-5; the D gene is possibly TRBD1 (5 bases). This CDR3 spans 15 amino acids. Germline assignment: CDR1 MNHNY and CDR2 SVGAGI (reference sequence). For the CDR3, the DNA is TGTGCCAGCAGTTCCGGGACTAGCGGGATTCAGACCCAGCATTTT. Its translation is CASSSGTSGIQTQHF.

This clonotype was observed many times. The rearrangement joins TRBV2 to TRBJ1-5; D ambiguous. The CDR3 has 15 amino acids. V lost 7 bases and J lost 2, with 15 bases in between. Germline V CDR1 and CDR2: SNHLY, FYNNEI. The CDR3 spells CASKLGETGNQPQHF. The CDR3 DNA reads as TGTGCCAGCAAACTCGGGGAAACGGGCAATCAGCCCCAGCATTTT. Full variable domain (missing parts from reference TRBV2 and TRBJ1-5): EPEVTQTPSHQVTQMGQEVILRCVPISNHLYFYWYRQILGQKVEFLVSFYNNEISEKSEIFDDQFSVERPDGSNFTLKIRSTKLEDSAMYFCASKLGETGNQPQHFGDGTRLSIL.

By proportion, this clonotype is medium-sized. This sequence may be a read error, since a much larger clone differs from it by one base. The V call is TRBV20-1, the J call TRBJ2-1, with D maybe TRBD1 (6 bases). The CDR3 covers 13 residues. Germline V lookup: CDR1 DFQATT, CDR2 SNEGSKA (reference sequence). In nucleotides, the CDR3 is TGCAGTGCTAGAGTTAGGACAGTCAATGGGCAGTTCTTC. Translating gives CSARVRTVNGQFF.

About this clonotype itself: The DNA is omitted, as the CDR3 cannot be located on it reliably, and the CDR3 follows TCRdb's listing. The V call is TRBV25-1, the J call TRBJ2-2; the listed D gene, TRBD1, was not tested against the DNA. The CDR3 contains 20 residues when both ends are counted. Germline V gene lookup returns CDR1 MGHDK and CDR2 SYGVNS. Here the CDR3 reads CASWGQYGYTFGSGTRELFF.

This clonotype is medium-sized (0.01 to 0.1%). The V gene is TRBV6-6, the J gene TRBJ2-3; no clear D. Germline CDR1 MNHNY, CDR2 SVGAGI (reference sequence). The CDR3 is 14 residues long. The V and J ends lost 0 bases and 0 bases respectively, with 4 bases between them. The CDR3 DNA reads TGTGCCAGCAGTTACTCCACTAGCACAGATACGCAGTATTTT. This gives the protein CASSYSTSTDTQYF.

This clonotype was detected only once. At one end the junction does not follow the germline gene, possibly because of a read error. The chain employs TRBV9 and TRBJ2-5; 8 bases are shared with TRBD2. This CDR3 comprises 16 residues. Germline V CDR1 and CDR2: SGDLS, YYNGEE. This CDR3 reads CASRVGVAGPQETRYF. Written as DNA, the CDR3 is TGTGCCAGCAGAGTAGGGGTAGCGGGACCGCAAGAGACCCGGTACTTC.

A note on this clonotype: Its ends do not fully match the called genes, so a read error is possible. V is TRBV5-6 and J is TRBJ2-5; the match to TRBD1 covers 9 bases. The CDR3 covers 13 residues. The V gene's germline CDR1 is SGHDT and CDR2 YYEEEE. The CDR3 region has the DNA TGTGCCAACAGCGTGACAGGGGGTGAGACCCAGTACTTC. This gives the protein CANSVTGGETQYF.

In regard to this clonotype: Being one base from a much bigger clone, this may be a read error. V is TRBV6-1 and J is TRBJ1-3, with D uncertain. Germline-derived CDR1 and CDR2 are MNHNS and SASEGT. This CDR3 region has 11 residues. CDR3 bases: TGTACATGGGCGGGTGGAAACACCATATATTTT. Protein sequence: CTWAGGNTIYF.

This clonotype ranks as medium-sized. In DNA form, the CDR3 reads TGTGCCAGCAGCTTTTCAGGGACCTTGATTGATGAGCAGTTCTTC. Protein product: CASSFSGTLIDEQFF. The chain carries TRBV7-2 and TRBJ2-1; D is tentatively TRBD1 or TRBD2 (5 bases each). Germline V gene lookup returns CDR1 SGHTA and CDR2 FQGNSA. This CDR3 spans 15 amino acids. The V gene lost 3 bases and the J gene lost 8 bases, with 17 bases spanning the gap.

This clonotype was counted ten times or more. V and J are TRBV14 and TRBJ2-1; possibly TRBD2 for D (5 bases). CDR1 is SGHDN, CDR2 FVKESK, per germline. The CDR3 is 16 amino acids. The V end lost 0 bases, the J end lost 8 bases, and 17 bases lay between the germline ends. The CDR3, as DNA: TGTGCCAGCAGCCAAGAACGGTCCGAGGGTGGCGATGAGCAGTTCTTC. Amino acids: CASSQERSEGGDEQFF.

In its sample, this clonotype was seen many times. The J gene is TRBJ2-7, the V gene TRBV12-3 or TRBV12-4; 7 bases align to TRBD2. J gave up 6 bases and V 3 bases, and 8 bases lay outside the gene matches. The CDR3 is 14 residues long. The CDR3 nucleotides read TGTGCCAGCAGTTTGGGAGGGAGTACGTCCGAGCAGTACTTC. Protein sequence: CASSLGGSTSEQYF.